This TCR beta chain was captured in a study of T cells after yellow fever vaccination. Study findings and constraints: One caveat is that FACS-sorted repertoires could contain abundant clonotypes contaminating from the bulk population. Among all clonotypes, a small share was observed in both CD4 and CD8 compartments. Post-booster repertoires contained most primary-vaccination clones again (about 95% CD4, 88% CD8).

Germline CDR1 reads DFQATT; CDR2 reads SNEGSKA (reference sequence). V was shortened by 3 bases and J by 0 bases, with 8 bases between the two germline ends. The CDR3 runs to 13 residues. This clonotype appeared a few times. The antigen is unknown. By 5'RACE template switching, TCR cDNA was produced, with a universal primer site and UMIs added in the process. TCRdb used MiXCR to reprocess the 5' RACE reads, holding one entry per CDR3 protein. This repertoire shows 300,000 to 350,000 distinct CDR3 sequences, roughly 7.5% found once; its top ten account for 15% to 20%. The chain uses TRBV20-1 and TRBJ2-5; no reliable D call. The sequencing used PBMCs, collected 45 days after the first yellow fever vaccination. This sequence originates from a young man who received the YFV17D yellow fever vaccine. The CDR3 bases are TGCAGTGCTAGTGGGGAAAACCAAGAGACCCAGTACTTC. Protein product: CSASGENQETQYF.